This passage covers 18 T cell receptor beta chains from one sample sequenced in a study of PD-1 blockade in classical Hodgkin lymphoma. Relapse was seen in all patients after autologous stem cell transplantation, and brentuximab vedotin exposure was variable. Produced via immunoSEQ multiplex PCR; TCRdb's table is partial and in-frame only. The sample has 35,000 to 50,000 clones; roughly 72% are singletons. The sample in question was peripheral blood mononuclear cells (PBMCs), obtained before the second cycle of nivolumab. The receptor set was obtained from a human donor with classical Hodgkin lymphoma.

This rearrangement joins TRBV19 to TRBJ1-2, with TRBD1 matching over 8 bases. CDR3 length: 15 residues. Germline V gene sequence: CDR1 LNHDA, CDR2 SQIVND (reference sequence). The J segment lost 4 bases and the V segment lost 6 bases, leaving 10 bases of the junction unmatched. This CDR3 reads CASRLTGTGGYGYTF. The CDR3, as DNA: TGTGCCAGTAGGCTGACCGGGACAGGAGGCTATGGCTACACCTTC. Together with reference TRBV19 and TRBJ1-2, the CDR3 gives the full variable domain: DGGITQSPKYLFRKEGQNVTLSCEQNLNHDAMYWYRQDPGQGLRLIYYSQIVNDFQKGDIAEGYSVSREKKESFPLTVTSAQKNPTAFYLCASRLTGTGGYGYTFGSGTRLTVV.

This clone was counted only a few times. V usage is TRBV6-5 and J usage is TRBJ2-7, with D unresolved. Germline V CDR1 and CDR2: MNHEY, SVGAGI. V lost 6 bases to trimming and J lost 7 bases, with 16 bases between them. The CDR3 sequence is 13 residues long. As DNA, the CDR3 is TGTGCCAGCAGCCCAATGGTTTACGTGGAGCAGTACTTC. It translates to CASSPMVYVEQYF.

J is TRBJ2-3 and V is TRBV11-2; 7 bases fit TRBD2. This CDR3 comprises 17 residues. The V gene end was trimmed by 3 bases and the J gene end by 0 bases; junction bases not matched to a gene: 9. The germline gives CDR1 SGHAT, CDR2 FQNNGV. As DNA, the CDR3 is TGTGCCAGCAGCTTGGGGAGGGGAGGGGATAGCACAGATACGCAGTATTTT. Translated, it gives CASSLGRGGDSTDTQYF. Full variable domain (missing parts from reference TRBV11-2 and TRBJ2-3): EAGVAQSPRYKIIEKRQSVAFWCNPISGHATLYWYQQILGQGPKLLIQFQNNGVVDDSQLPKDRFSAERLKGVDSTLKIQPAKLEDSAVYLCASSLGRGGDSTDTQYFGPGTRLTVL.

This sequence joins TRBV6-5 and TRBJ1-5; D remains ambiguous. CDR1 and CDR2 from the germline V gene are MNHEY and SVGAGI. CDR3 length: 15 amino acids. V lost 6 bases, J lost 1 base, and 13 bases lay in between. In nucleotides, the CDR3 is TGTGCCAGCAGAAGAAAACCGACAAGCAATCAGCCCCAGCATTTT. Translated, it gives CASRRKPTSNQPQHF.

The V call is TRBV5-4, the J call TRBJ1-1; a possible D gene is TRBD1 (6 bases). CDR1 is SGHNT, CDR2 YYREEE, per germline (reference sequence). V gave up 3 bases and J gave up 7 bases, with 16 bases separating them. The CDR3 contains 14 residues. CDR3 DNA: TGTGCCAGCAGCTACCGGGACCTCAGGGGTGAAGCTTTCTTT. This sequence encodes CASSYRDLRGEAFF.

This clone has just one count. The rearrangement uses TRBV6-5 and TRBJ1-2; 10 bases line up with TRBD1. Germline V gene sequence: CDR1 MNHEY, CDR2 SVGAGI. Trimming cost V 6 bases and J 8 bases; bases outside gene matches: 6. This CDR3 contains 13 residues. CDR3 residues: CASSRQGARGYTF. The CDR3 region has the DNA TGTGCCAGCAGCCGACAGGGGGCTAGAGGCTACACCTTC.

In this sample, this clone turned up a few times. The chain employs TRBV27 and TRBJ2-1; possible D gene TRBD2, 5 bases. Trimming took 0 bases from V and 3 from J, leaving 21 bases between them. The V gene's germline CDR1 is MNHEY and CDR2 SMNVEV (reference sequence). CDR3 length equals 19 residues. Here the CDR3 reads CASSLSSGLLALLYNEQFF. Written as DNA, the CDR3 is TGTGCCAGCAGTTTATCGAGCGGTCTATTAGCGTTGCTCTACAATGAGCAGTTCTTC.

The chain has TRBV5-6 and TRBJ1-6; perhaps TRBD1 as D (5 bases). Germline V lookup: CDR1 SGHDT, CDR2 YYEEEE. The CDR3 has 16 residues. Trimming left V 1 base short and J 2 bases short, with 10 bases between. CDR3 protein: CASSLLGTTYNSPLHF. The CDR3 DNA reads TGTGCCAGCAGCTTGCTTGGGACGACCTATAATTCACCCCTCCACTTT.

The gene calls are TRBV14 and TRBJ2-3; D call uncertain. The CDR3 length is 14 residues. Germline V gene data show CDR1 as SGHDN and CDR2 as FVKESK. The V and J ends lost 1 base and 4 bases respectively, with 9 bases between them. The CDR3 bases are TGTGCCAGCAGCCAAGGAGCCCGGTCAGATACGCAGTATTTT. Its protein is CASSQGARSDTQYF.

This clone showed up just once. This sequence joins TRBV27 and TRBJ2-3; 10 bases agree with TRBD2. Germline-derived CDR1 and CDR2 are MNHEY and SMNVEV (reference sequence). V dropped 4 bases and J dropped 3; count of bases not matched to a gene: 7. The CDR3 runs 16 residues. CDR3 sequence: CASSSLAGVGTDTQYF. The CDR3 nucleotides read TGTGCCAGCAGTTCGCTAGCGGGAGTAGGGACAGATACGCAGTATTTT.

The V call is TRBV7-3, the J call TRBJ1-5; the D is unclear. Trimming took 7 bases from V and 4 from J, leaving 11 bases between them. Germline V gene data show CDR1 as SGHTA and CDR2 as FQGTGA. CDR3 size: 13 residues. CDR3 sequence (DNA): TGTGCCAGCAACAACGGACGAAATCAGCCCCAGCATTTT. As protein: CASNNGRNQPQHF.

V gene TRBV27 combines with J gene TRBJ2-1, with 14 bases identical to TRBD2. Trimming at V came to 4 bases and at J to 4 bases, leaving 9 bases not matched to a gene. The germline V gene has CDR1 MNHEY and CDR2 SMNVEV (reference sequence). There are 18 residues in the CDR3. CDR3 nucleotide sequence: TGTGCCAGCAGTTCTCTGACTAGCGGGAGGGCCAATTACAATGAGCAGTTCTTC. The encoded protein is CASSSLTSGRANYNEQFF.

The V call is TRBV6-1, the J call TRBJ1-3; D is possibly TRBD1 (5 bases). The germline V gene has CDR1 MNHNS and CDR2 SASEGT. The CDR3 contains 15 residues. Between the trimmed V and J ends, which lost 6 bases and 0 bases, there was a span of 12 bases. The CDR3 sequence is CASREQAYSGNTIYF. DNA for the CDR3: TGTGCCAGCAGAGAACAGGCGTACTCTGGAAACACCATATATTTT.

The rearrangement links TRBV2 to TRBJ2-1; 7 bases line up with TRBD2. The CDR3 runs to 15 residues. J lost 3 bases, V lost 1 base, and 3 bases had no gene match. CDR1 is SNHLY, CDR2 FYNNEI, per germline. In nucleotides, the CDR3 is TGTGCCAGCAGTGAAGTGGGCGGGAGCTACAATGAGCAGTTCTTC. It translates to CASSEVGGSYNEQFF.

V usage is TRBV19 and J usage is TRBJ2-3; no clear D gene. Germline V CDR1 and CDR2: LNHDA, SQIVND (reference sequence). The CDR3 is 13 residues long. V lost 5 bases, J lost 0 bases, and 6 bases lay in between. The CDR3 reads CASSAASTDTQYF. The CDR3 DNA reads as TGTGCCAGTAGTGCTGCTAGCACAGATACGCAGTATTTT.

This chain uses TRBV4-1 with TRBJ2-1; perhaps D is TRBD1 or TRBD2 (6 bases each). Germline CDR1 reads MGHRA; CDR2 reads YSYEKL. Trimming left V 0 bases short and J 0 bases short, with 12 bases between. The CDR3 runs 17 residues. The CDR3 loop is CASSQEFGGRSYNEQFF. The CDR3 bases are TGCGCCAGCAGCCAAGAGTTTGGGGGGCGCTCCTACAATGAGCAGTTCTTC.

This clone was counted a few times. This chain uses TRBV30 with TRBJ1-2; the D gene is possibly TRBD1 (6 bases). Between the trimmed V and J ends, which lost 7 bases and 2 bases, there was a span of 17 bases. Germline CDR1 is GTSNPN and CDR2 is SVGIG (reference sequence). The CDR3 has 14 amino acids. CDR3 protein: CAYNPVTGNYGYTF. In DNA form, the CDR3 reads TGTGCCTATAACCCCGTAACAGGGAACTATGGCTACACCTTC.

The chain combines TRBV5-6 with TRBJ2-5; D remains ambiguous. The CDR3 length is 12 residues. V was pared by 7 bases and J by 7 bases, with 14 bases between. Germline V gives CDR1 SGHDT, CDR2 YYEEEE. CDR3 region: CASLERAGTQYF. The CDR3 bases are TGTGCCAGCTTGGAAAGGGCTGGGACCCAGTACTTC.